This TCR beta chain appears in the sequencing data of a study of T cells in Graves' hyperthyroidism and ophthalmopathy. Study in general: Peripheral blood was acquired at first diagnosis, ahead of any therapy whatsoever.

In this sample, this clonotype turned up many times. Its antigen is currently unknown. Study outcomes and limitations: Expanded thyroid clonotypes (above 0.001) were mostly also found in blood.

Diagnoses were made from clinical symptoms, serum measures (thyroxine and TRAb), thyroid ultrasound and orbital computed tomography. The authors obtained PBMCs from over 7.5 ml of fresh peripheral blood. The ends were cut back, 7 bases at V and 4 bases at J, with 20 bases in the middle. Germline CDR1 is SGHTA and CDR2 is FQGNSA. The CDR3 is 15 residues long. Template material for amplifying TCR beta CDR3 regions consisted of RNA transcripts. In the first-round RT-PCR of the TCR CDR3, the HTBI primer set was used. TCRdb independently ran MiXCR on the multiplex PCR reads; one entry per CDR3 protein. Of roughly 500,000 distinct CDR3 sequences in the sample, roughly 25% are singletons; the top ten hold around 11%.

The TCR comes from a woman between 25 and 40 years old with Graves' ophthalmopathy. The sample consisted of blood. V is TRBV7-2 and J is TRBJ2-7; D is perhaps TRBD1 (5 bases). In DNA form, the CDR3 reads TGTGCCAGCACCCCCCTCGGGCAGGGCCCATACGAGCAGTACTTC. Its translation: CASTPLGQGPYEQYF.